Below are 10 T cell receptor beta chains sequenced from a single sample in a study of cytomegalovirus exposure and HLA in healthy donors. Repertoires were generated with immunoSEQ multiplex PCR, while TCRdb's copy carries only in-frame clones and drops some. The top ten hold over 0.95% of the sample, which has 250,000 to 300,000 clones, 80% to 90% seen once. The specimen was PBMCs. Receptors were obtained from a woman aged 18-35 years in good health and CMV-seronegative.

The V gene is TRBV29-1, the J gene TRBJ2-5, with D perhaps matching TRBD2 (6 bases). The CDR3 has 15 residues. V lost 1 base, J lost 3 bases, and 15 bases lay in between. Germline V gives CDR1 SQVTM, CDR2 ANQGSEA. CDR3 loop: CSVEGREWREETQYF. The CDR3 region has the DNA TGCAGCGTTGAAGGGAGGGAGTGGAGGGAAGAGACCCAGTACTTC.

The chain employs TRBV12-5 and TRBJ1-5, with 7 positions matching TRBD1. The V and J ends lost 4 bases and 5 bases, in that order; junction bases with no gene match: 5. Germline V gene sequence: CDR1 LGHNT, CDR2 FRNRAP. CDR3 size: 14 residues. DNA of the CDR3: TGTGCTAGTGGTTCCCGGGACAGCCATCAGCCCCAGCATTTT. Translation gives CASGSRDSHQPQHF.

J is TRBJ2-5 and V is TRBV27; 8 nucleotides line up with TRBD1. Germline V gives CDR1 MNHEY, CDR2 SMNVEV (reference sequence). CDR3 size: 15 residues. Trimming cost V 8 bases and J 1 base; bases outside gene matches: 9. The CDR3 sequence is CASGQGLNPQETQYF. The CDR3, as DNA: TGTGCCAGCGGACAGGGACTCAACCCCCAAGAGACCCAGTACTTC.

The chain combines TRBV30 with TRBJ2-7, with a possible D match to TRBD1 (6 bases). CDR1 is GTSNPN and CDR2 is SVGIG in the germline V gene (reference sequence). The length of the CDR3 is 13 residues. V shed 7 bases and J shed 5 bases, with 18 bases lying between them. The CDR3 spells CASRQVNIDEQYF. CDR3 coding DNA: TGTGCCTCCCGACAGGTAAATATAGACGAGCAGTACTTC.

V is TRBV25-1 and J is TRBJ1-1; 10 bases are a match to TRBD1. This CDR3 is built from 15 residues. Germline CDR1 MGHDK, CDR2 SYGVNS. With 2 bases clipped from V and 5 bases from J, the junction kept 5 bases outside the gene matches. The CDR3 reads CASSEVGTGVTEAFF. The CDR3 DNA is TGTGCCAGCAGTGAAGTTGGGACAGGGGTGACTGAAGCTTTCTTT.

Only a few counts were recorded for this clone. The chain combines TRBV9 with TRBJ2-7; possible D gene TRBD1, 6 bases. Germline assignment: CDR1 SGDLS and CDR2 YYNGEE. Trimming pared 3 bases from V and 2 bases from J, leaving 15 bases between. The CDR3 contains 15 residues. In nucleotides, the CDR3 is TGTGCCAGCAGCGCCGGAGGACAGTTTCCCTACGAGCAGTACTTC. Its protein is CASSAGGQFPYEQYF.

This clone was seen a handful of times. Different DNA sequences within this sample yield the same CDR3. The chain links TRBV27 to TRBJ1-2; 9 bases agree with TRBD1. J lost 8 bases, V lost 6 bases, and 10 bases had no gene match. The germline V gene has CDR1 MNHEY and CDR2 SMNVEV (reference sequence). The CDR3 is made up of 14 amino acids. CDR3 DNA sequence: TGTGCCAGCAGACCCCCGGGACAGGGCGGCGGCTACACCTTC. As protein: CASRPPGQGGGYTF.

This chain joins TRBV9 and TRBJ2-7; tentative D call: TRBD1 (6 bases). With 3 bases removed from V and 6 bases from J, the gap between germline ends came to 16 bases. The CDR3 is 14 residues long. Germline V gene sequence: CDR1 SGDLS, CDR2 YYNGEE. The CDR3 DNA is TGTGCCAGCAGCGGGGGACAAGGCCCGTCCGAGCAGTACTTC. Its protein is CASSGGQGPSEQYF. Supplemented by reference TRBV9 and TRBJ2-7, the full variable domain reads DSGVTQTPKHLITATGQRVTLRCSPRSGDLSVYWYQQSLDQGLQFLIQYYNGEERAKGNILERFSAQQFPDLHSELNLSSLELGDSALYFCASSGGQGPSEQYFGPGTRLTVT.

The chain combines TRBV9 with TRBJ2-2, with 8 positions matching TRBD1. Germline V gives CDR1 SGDLS, CDR2 YYNGEE. The CDR3 sequence is 15 residues long. The ends lost 4 bases at V and 5 bases at J; junction bases unmatched: 7. The DNA of the CDR3 is TGTGCCAGCAGCTCCTTTCAGGGGGCTACCGGGGAGCTGTTTTTT. Its protein product is CASSSFQGATGELFF.

The rearrangement joins TRBV30 to TRBJ2-7; 7 bases align to TRBD1. The CDR3 extends over 11 amino acids. Germline lookup yields CDR1 GTSNPN and CDR2 SVGIG (reference sequence). V gave up 8 bases and J gave up 3 bases; unmatched junction bases: 4. The CDR3 DNA is TGTGCCCGGTCAGGGGGCTACGAGCAGTACTTC. Translated: CARSGGYEQYF.